Below are 2 T cell receptor beta chains sequenced from a single sample in a study of blood T cell repertoires in COVID-19 (TCRdb year 2020). The receptor library was made with the immunoSEQ multiplex PCR assay. TCRdb took over this immuneACCESS table, retaining in-frame rearrangements with V and J assigned. Such tables are incomplete; in checked studies, under half of the missing clones stem from an unresolved V gene, and the remainder is unexplained. This sample comprises under 450,000 clones, about 89% of them detected only once. The ten largest account for about 1.5% of the sample. Input material: PBMCs or T cells enriched from blood (not recorded which). The source of these receptors is a man aged 25-40 years who had recovered from COVID-19.

This clone was found a few times. The V call is TRBV30, the J call TRBJ2-7; TRBD1 matches at 7 bases. The V gene's germline CDR1 is GTSNPN and CDR2 SVGIG (reference sequence). Losses at the gene ends were 6 bases for V and 4 bases for J; bases not matched to a gene: 12. The CDR3 spans 14 residues. CDR3 bases: TGTGCCTGTAAATCCGGGACAGCGATATACGAGCAGTACTTC. This codes for CACKSGTAIYEQYF.

V and J are TRBV18 and TRBJ1-2; D not certain. Germline V gene lookup returns CDR1 KGHSH and CDR2 LQKENI. The CDR3 is made up of 13 amino acids. Trimming stripped 3 bases from V and 4 bases from J, with 9 bases between. DNA of the CDR3: TGTGCCAGCTCACCTAGCAGTTCCTATGGCTACACCTTC. Its translation: CASSPSSSYGYTF.